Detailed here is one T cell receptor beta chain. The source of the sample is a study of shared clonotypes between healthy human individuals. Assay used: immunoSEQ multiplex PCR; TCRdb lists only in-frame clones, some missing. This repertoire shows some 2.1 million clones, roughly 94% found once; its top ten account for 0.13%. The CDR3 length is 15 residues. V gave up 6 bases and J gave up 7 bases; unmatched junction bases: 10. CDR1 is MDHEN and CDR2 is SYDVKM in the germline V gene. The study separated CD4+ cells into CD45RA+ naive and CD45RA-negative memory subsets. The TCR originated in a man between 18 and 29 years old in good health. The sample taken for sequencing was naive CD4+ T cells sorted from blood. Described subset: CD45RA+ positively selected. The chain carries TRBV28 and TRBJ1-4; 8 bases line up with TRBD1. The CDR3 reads CASSLRQGIGEKLFF. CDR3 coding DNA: TGTGCCAGCAGCCTAAGACAGGGGATAGGTGAAAAACTGTTTTTT.